A single sample gave rise to the 23 T cell receptor beta chains below, sequenced in a study of T-cell reconstitution after alpha-beta-depleted transplantation in children listed by TCRdb under 2016. Libraries came from PCR. Sequencing was performed on an Illumina HiSeq 2500. To normalize quantification of the TCRbeta repertoire, the TCR libraries were built with molecular barcoding that relied on unique molecular identifiers. The public reads were quality trimmed at Q25 with fastp and then assembled into clones with MiXCR by TCRdb, keeping productive beta chains. Rows with a matching CDR3 protein are joined into one entry that keeps the most common DNA and genes. The sample table contains 450,000 to 500,000 distinct CDR3 sequences; only one count was recorded for approximately 13% of them. About 6% of the sample belongs to the ten largest clones. The sequencing here drew on PBMCs from the stem cell graft donor, taken from the stem cell graft. Receptors were obtained from a human donor who donated a stem cell graft to a child with combined immunodeficiency.

This clonotype has only one observation. One base away lies a much larger clone, so this may be a sequencing read error. The V call is TRBV5-1, the J call TRBJ2-7; TRBD1 matches at 9 bases. Looked up from germline, CDR1 is SGHRS and CDR2 is YFSETQ. CDR3 length: 15 amino acids. The CDR3 DNA is TGCGCCAGCAGCTTTGGGACAGGGCTAACCTACGAGCACTACTTC. It specifies CASSFGTGLTYEHYF.

This clonotype was detected ten times or more. The V and J genes are TRBV7-3 and TRBJ2-2, with D possibly TRBD1 on 5 matching bases. The CDR3 consists of 14 residues. V lost 3 bases to trimming and J lost 7 bases, with 12 bases between them. In germline, CDR1 is SGHTA, CDR2 FQGTGA. The CDR3 sequence: CASSLGRTVGELFF. CDR3 DNA sequence: TGTGCCAGCAGCTTGGGGCGGACGGTCGGGGAGCTGTTTTTT. The complete variable domain, with remaining parts taken from reference TRBV7-3 and TRBJ2-2, reads GAGVSQTPSNKVTEKGKYVELRCDPISGHTALYWYRQSLGQGPEFLIYFQGTGAADDSGLPNDRFFAVRPEGSVSTLKIQRTERGDSAVYLCASSLGRTVGELFFGEGSRLTVL.

This chain joins TRBV12-3 or TRBV12-4 and TRBJ2-1, with D perhaps given as TRBD1 or TRBD2 (5 bases each). The CDR3 loop spans 16 amino acids. V lost 5 bases and J lost 1, with 15 bases in between. The CDR3 is CASSTGPPASYNEQFF. The CDR3 bases are TGTGCCAGCAGTACGGGACCGCCGGCGTCCTACAATGAGCAGTTCTTC.

The V and J genes are TRBV14 and TRBJ1-2; D gene unclear. Germline V gene lookup returns CDR1 SGHDN and CDR2 FVKESK. Trimming cost V 1 base and J 5 bases, with 5 bases left between them. There are 12 residues in the CDR3. CDR3 amino acids: CASSQVGYGYTF. DNA of the CDR3: TGTGCCAGCAGCCAAGTAGGATATGGCTACACCTTC.

The chain carries TRBV29-1 and TRBJ1-1, with D tentatively TRBD1 (5 bases). The CDR3 has 12 residues. V lost 3 bases and J lost 4, with 9 bases in between. Germline V gene lookup returns CDR1 SQVTM and CDR2 ANQGSEA. The chain's CDR3 is CSVDERGTEAFF. CDR3 DNA sequence: TGCAGCGTTGATGAAAGGGGCACTGAAGCTTTCTTT.

The chain couples TRBV13 to TRBJ2-7; perhaps D is TRBD1 or TRBD2 (5 bases each). The germline V gene encodes CDR1 PRHDT and CDR2 FYEKMQ (reference sequence). The CDR3 loop spans 16 amino acids. The V end was cut by 5 bases, the J end by 5 bases, with 22 bases between. The CDR3 is CASSDHGARRLDEQYF. The CDR3 bases are TGTGCCAGCAGCGACCACGGGGCGCGGAGGCTGGACGAGCAGTACTTC.

This clonotype showed up many times. The chain carries TRBV27 and TRBJ2-6, with 10 bases aligning to TRBD1. The CDR3 extends over 19 amino acids. Germline V gene data show CDR1 as MNHEY and CDR2 as SMNVEV (reference sequence). Losses at the gene ends were 5 bases for V and 0 bases for J; bases not matched to a gene: 10. CDR3 in amino acids: CASSKPGQGRVSGANVLTF. CDR3 nucleotide sequence: TGTGCCAGCAGTAAGCCGGGACAGGGGAGGGTCTCTGGGGCCAACGTCCTGACTTTC.

This clonotype was counted at least ten times. This chain joins TRBV12-3 or TRBV12-4 and TRBJ2-1; 9 bases are shared with TRBD2. The V segment lost 6 bases and the J segment 6 bases; nucleotides outside the gene matches: 6. The CDR3 loop spans 14 amino acids. Here the CDR3 reads CASRPGTSSNEQFF. CDR3 DNA sequence: TGTGCCAGCAGGCCCGGGACTAGCTCCAATGAGCAGTTCTTC.

CDR3: CATSDLRDLGYYEQYF. The CDR3 DNA reads TGTGCCACCAGTGATTTGCGTGACCTCGGTTACTACGAGCAGTACTTC. The gene calls are TRBV24-1 and TRBJ2-7; D is undetermined. V was trimmed by 0 bases and J by 3 bases, leaving 14 bases between them. This CDR3 is built from 16 residues. From germline, CDR1 is KGHDR and CDR2 SFDVKD.

V and J are TRBV29-1 and TRBJ2-7; D is tentatively TRBD1 or TRBD2 (5 bases each). V was cut by 5 bases and J by 5 bases, with 16 bases left in between. Germline CDR1 is SQVTM and CDR2 is ANQGSEA. There are 13 residues in the CDR3. In nucleotides, the CDR3 is TGCAGCGTTAAGGGGACCCTTCAGAACGAGCAGTACTTC. Translated: CSVKGTLQNEQYF.

This clonotype was seen many times. This chain connects TRBV10-3 to TRBJ2-3, with 15 bases matching TRBD2. J was trimmed by 0 bases and V by 4 bases; bases with no gene match: 8. This CDR3 is 19 amino acids long. Germline V CDR1 and CDR2: ENHRY, SYGVKD. CDR3 DNA sequence: TGTGCCATCAGTGTAACCGGACTAGCGGGAGGGGAGAGCACAGATACGCAGTATTTT. Its protein is CAISVTGLAGGESTDTQYF.

In this sample, this clonotype turned up many times. The rearrangement uses TRBV18 and TRBJ2-5; tentatively, D is TRBD2 (6 bases). CDR3 length: 14 amino acids. V shed 0 bases and J shed 3 bases, with 8 bases lying between them. CDR1 KGHSH and CDR2 LQKENI come from the germline V gene. CDR3 nucleotides: TGTGCCAGCTCACCACCTTCGGGAGAAGAGACCCAGTACTTC. Encoded protein: CASSPPSGEETQYF.

This clonotype was picked up a small number of times. The V call is TRBV12-3 or TRBV12-4, the J call TRBJ2-4; D may be TRBD2 (6 bases). V lost 7 bases and J lost 0, with 10 bases in between. The CDR3 is 14 residues long. The CDR3 loop is CASTLGGAKNIQYF. The CDR3 DNA sequence: TGTGCCAGCACCTTGGGGGGAGCCAAAAACATTCAGTACTTC.

This clonotype appeared many times. The chain couples TRBV5-1 to TRBJ2-1, with 9 nucleotides matching TRBD2. Germline assignment: CDR1 SGHRS and CDR2 YFSETQ. The CDR3 has 16 amino acids. V lost 5 bases to trimming and J lost 7 bases; unmatched junction nucleotides: 13. The CDR3 DNA reads TGCGCCAGCAGTGCCCCCCTAGCGGGGCTGGGGAATGAGCAGTTCTTC. Protein product: CASSAPLAGLGNEQFF.

Ten or more counts support this clonotype. The rearrangement links TRBV12-3 or TRBV12-4 to TRBJ2-1; the D is unclear. The CDR3 runs to 13 residues. Trimming removed 6 bases at V and 4 bases at J, with 10 bases between. The CDR3 DNA reads as TGTGCCAGCAGCTCCCTGAGATACAATGAGCAGTTCTTC. The encoded protein is CASSSLRYNEQFF.

Remarks on this clonotype: This may be a read error: a much more frequent sequence differs by one nucleotide. The rearrangement uses TRBV6-1 and TRBJ2-5, with D perhaps matching TRBD2 (7 bases). Between the trimmed V and J ends, which lost 5 bases and 3 bases, there was a span of 19 bases. This CDR3 spans 16 amino acids. The germline V gene has CDR1 MNHNS and CDR2 SASEGT. CDR3 in amino acids: CASSPGRGAFKETQYF. CDR3 nucleotide sequence: TGTGCCAGCAGTCCCGGACGGGGGGCCTTTAAAGAGACCCAGTACTTC.

This clonotype has more than one count but fewer than ten. The V call is TRBV19, the J call TRBJ2-7; D gene ambiguous. CDR3 length: 15 amino acids. CDR1 LNHDA and CDR2 SQIVND come from the germline V gene (reference sequence). Between the trimmed V and J ends, which lost 8 bases and 0 bases, there was a span of 17 bases. The CDR3 bases are TGTGCCAGTTCCCTAAGGACGGCGAGCTCCTACGAGCAGTACTTC. It translates to CASSLRTASSYEQYF.

The sample holds a few counts of this clonotype. The rearrangement uses TRBV9 and TRBJ1-3; D is uncertain. The V end lost 5 bases, the J end lost 4 bases, and 13 bases lay between the germline ends. The CDR3 runs to 14 residues. Germline lookup yields CDR1 SGDLS and CDR2 YYNGEE. This CDR3 is CASRWHWIGNTIYF. CDR3 in DNA: TGTGCCAGCAGGTGGCATTGGATCGGAAACACCATATATTTT.

This clonotype was seen only a few times. The CDR3 sequence: CSVVTGPNYGYTF. DNA of the CDR3: TGCAGCGTTGTAACGGGCCCTAACTATGGCTACACCTTC. This chain connects TRBV29-1 to TRBJ1-2; D is uncertain. Trimming cost V 4 bases and J 0 bases, with 9 bases left between them. There are 13 residues in the CDR3. The germline V gene has CDR1 SQVTM and CDR2 ANQGSEA.

This clonotype was found a few times. This rearrangement joins TRBV9 to TRBJ2-7, with 9 positions matching TRBD2. Germline V gives CDR1 SGDLS, CDR2 YYNGEE. The CDR3 contains 14 residues. J gave up 2 bases and V 3 bases, and 3 bases lay outside the gene matches. Here the CDR3 DNA reads TGTGCCAGCAGCGCGGGACTAGCTCCCTACGAGCAGTACTTC. Its protein is CASSAGLAPYEQYF.

The chain combines TRBV30 with TRBJ1-1; no firm D call. V gave up 4 bases and J gave up 4 bases, with 16 bases separating them. The CDR3 has 14 amino acids. CDR1 is GTSNPN, CDR2 SVGIG, per germline (reference sequence). CDR3 loop: CAWTSLRGGTEAFF. CDR3 coding DNA: TGTGCCTGGACGAGTCTGCGGGGTGGCACTGAAGCTTTCTTT.

This clonotype has just a few counts. This chain links TRBV15 with TRBJ1-1, with D unclear. Per the germline V gene, CDR1 is LNHNV and CDR2 is YYDKDF (reference sequence). The V end was cut by 5 bases, the J end by 3 bases, with 16 bases between. The CDR3 length is 15 residues. Written as DNA, the CDR3 is TGTGCCACCAGCGATCTCGGGTGGTCGGACACTGAAGCTTTCTTT. Residues: CATSDLGWSDTEAFF.

As DNA, the CDR3 is TGTGCCAGCAGTGAAATAAGGGCGCACGAGCAGTACTTC. Translating gives CASSEIRAHEQYF. This rearrangement joins TRBV2 to TRBJ2-7; D gene uncertain. Per the germline V gene, CDR1 is SNHLY and CDR2 is FYNNEI. V lost 2 bases and J 5 bases, leaving 10 bases between the germline ends. This CDR3 has 13 amino acids.